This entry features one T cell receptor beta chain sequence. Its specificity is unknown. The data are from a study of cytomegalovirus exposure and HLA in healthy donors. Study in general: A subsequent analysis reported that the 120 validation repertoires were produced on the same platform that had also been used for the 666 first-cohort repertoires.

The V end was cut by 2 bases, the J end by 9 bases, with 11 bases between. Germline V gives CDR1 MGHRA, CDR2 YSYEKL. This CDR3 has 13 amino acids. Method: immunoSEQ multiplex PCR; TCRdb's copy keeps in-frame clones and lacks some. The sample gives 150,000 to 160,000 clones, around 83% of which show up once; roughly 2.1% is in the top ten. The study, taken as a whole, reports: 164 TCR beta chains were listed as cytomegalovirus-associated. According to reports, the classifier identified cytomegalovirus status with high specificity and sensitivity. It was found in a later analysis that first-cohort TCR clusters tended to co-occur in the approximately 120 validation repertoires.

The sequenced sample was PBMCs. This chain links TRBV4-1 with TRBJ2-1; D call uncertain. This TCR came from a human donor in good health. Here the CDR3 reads CASSQYSYGEQFF. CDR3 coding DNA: TGCGCCAGCAGCCAATACTCGTACGGTGAGCAGTTCTTC.